Listed below are T cell receptor beta chains from one sample, sequenced in a study of T cells in Graves' hyperthyroidism and ophthalmopathy. Via MiXCR, TCRdb re-called the multiplex PCR reads, giving one row per CDR3 protein. This table has some 350,000 distinct CDR3 sequences, roughly 13% appearing once. Sequencing was performed on blood. The receptors derive from a woman aged 40 to 50 with Graves' ophthalmopathy. Both conserved end residues are part of each CDR3. Each record gives: CDR3 protein, CDR3 DNA, J gene, V gene, clone size, D gene. The D gene is left open where the match is weak. Not all rows give a size; the values are once, few, many and, for expanded clones, a class.

cdr3_aa: CASSPAGGGNSPLHF
cdr3_nt: TGTGCCAGCAGCCCAGCGGGGGGCGGTAATTCACCCCTCCACTTT
j_call: TRBJ1-6
v_call: TRBV11-2
clone_size: many
d_call: NA

cdr3_aa: CASSLGYGDTQYF
cdr3_nt: TGCGCCAGCAGCTTGGGGTATGGAGATACGCAGTATTTT
j_call: TRBJ2-3
v_call: TRBV5-1
clone_size: many
d_call: NA

cdr3_aa: CASCRNLFYF
cdr3_nt: TGTGCCAGCTGCAGAAATCTCTTCTACTTC
j_call: TRBJ2-5
v_call: TRBV28
clone_size: many
d_call: NA

cdr3_aa: CSARDHLLNTGELFF
cdr3_nt: TGCAGTGCTAGAGATCATTTACTAAACACCGGGGAGCTGTTTTTT
j_call: TRBJ2-2
v_call: TRBV20-1
clone_size: NA
d_call: NA

cdr3_aa: CASSDGIAGGDTQYF
cdr3_nt: TGTGCCAGCAGTGACGGGATAGCGGGGGGGGATACGCAGTATTTT
j_call: TRBJ2-3
v_call: TRBV6-1
clone_size: many
d_call: TRBD2

cdr3_aa: CASSQGGGTSVEQYF
cdr3_nt: TGTGCCAGCAGCCAAGGCGGGGGTACATCTGTCGAGCAGTACTTC
j_call: TRBJ2-7
v_call: TRBV3-1
clone_size: NA
d_call: TRBD2

cdr3_aa: CASSYGTSLNEQFF
cdr3_nt: TGTGCCAGCAGTTACGGGACTAGTCTCAATGAGCAGTTCTTC
j_call: TRBJ2-1
v_call: TRBV6-5
clone_size: NA
d_call: TRBD2

cdr3_aa: CATLEDSSYTEAFF
cdr3_nt: TGTGCCACCCTTGAGGACAGCAGCTATACTGAAGCTTTCTTT
j_call: TRBJ1-1
v_call: TRBV10-3
clone_size: many
d_call: NA

cdr3_aa: CASSYTSGINEQYF
cdr3_nt: TGTGCCAGCAGTTACACTAGCGGGATAAACGAGCAGTACTTC
j_call: TRBJ2-7
v_call: TRBV6-2/TRBV6-3
clone_size: many
d_call: TRBD2

cdr3_aa: CSVEVTGVKADTQYF
cdr3_nt: TGCAGCGTTGAAGTTACAGGGGTAAAGGCAGATACGCAGTATTTT
j_call: TRBJ2-3
v_call: TRBV29-1
clone_size: many
d_call: TRBD1

cdr3_aa: CASSLAGAGPGYTF
cdr3_nt: TGCGCCAGCAGCTTGGCGGGGGCCGGCCCCGGCTACACCTTC
j_call: TRBJ1-2
v_call: TRBV5-1
clone_size: few
d_call: NA

cdr3_aa: CASSFGQSSYNEQFF
cdr3_nt: TGTGCCAGCAGCTTTGGCCAGAGCTCCTACAATGAGCAGTTCTTC
j_call: TRBJ2-1
v_call: TRBV7-8
clone_size: many
d_call: NA

cdr3_aa: CASSELTLAGAQYF
cdr3_nt: TGCGCCAGCAGTGAACTAACTCTAGCGGGAGCCCAGTATTTT
j_call: TRBJ2-3
v_call: TRBV10-1
clone_size: few
d_call: TRBD2

cdr3_aa: CASSPVRRYNSPLHF
cdr3_nt: TGTGCCAGCAGTCCGGTTAGGCGGTATAATTCACCCCTCCACTTT
j_call: TRBJ1-6
v_call: TRBV27
clone_size: many
d_call: NA

cdr3_aa: CASSQGSLVQFF
cdr3_nt: TGTGCCAGCAGCCAAGGAAGCCTCGTGCAGTTCTTC
j_call: TRBJ2-1
v_call: TRBV14
clone_size: few
d_call: NA

cdr3_aa: CSVVLFGRGISYGYTF
cdr3_nt: TGCAGCGTTGTTCTTTTCGGTCGGGGGATTAGCTATGGCTACACCTTC
j_call: TRBJ1-2
v_call: TRBV29-1
clone_size: few
d_call: NA

cdr3_aa: CATSDLPASGELFF
cdr3_nt: TGTGCCACCAGTGATTTGCCCGCATCCGGGGAGCTGTTTTTT
j_call: TRBJ2-2
v_call: TRBV24-1
clone_size: few
d_call: NA

cdr3_aa: CASSQVTGVHTDTQYF
cdr3_nt: TGTGCCAGCAGCCAAGTGACCGGGGTCCACACAGATACGCAGTATTTT
j_call: TRBJ2-3
v_call: TRBV14
clone_size: NA
d_call: NA

cdr3_aa: CASTAAGRKYEQYF
cdr3_nt: TGTGCCAGCACCGCGGCGGGGAGAAAGTACGAGCAGTACTTC
j_call: TRBJ2-7
v_call: TRBV2
clone_size: many
d_call: NA

cdr3_aa: CASSPPWWQANYGYTF
cdr3_nt: TGTGCCAGCAGCCCTCCTTGGTGGCAAGCTAACTATGGCTACACCTTC
j_call: TRBJ1-2
v_call: TRBV11-3
clone_size: many
d_call: NA

cdr3_aa: CASSPRGPYGYTF
cdr3_nt: TGTGCCAGCAGTCCCAGGGGCCCATATGGCTACACCTTC
j_call: TRBJ1-2
v_call: TRBV27
clone_size: many
d_call: NA

cdr3_aa: CASSEGALNTKAFF
cdr3_nt: TGTGCCAGCAGTGAGGGGGCCTTGAACACTAAAGCTTTCTTT
j_call: TRBJ1-1
v_call: TRBV2
clone_size: many
d_call: NA

cdr3_aa: CASSLGGLTAFF
cdr3_nt: TGTGCCAGCAGTTTGGGCGGCCTCACGGCTTTCTTT
j_call: TRBJ1-1
v_call: TRBV12-3/TRBV12-4
clone_size: NA
d_call: NA

cdr3_aa: CASSYPDFSGTDTQYF
cdr3_nt: TGTGCCAGCAGTTACCCTGACTTCAGCGGCACAGATACGCAGTATTTT
j_call: TRBJ2-3
v_call: TRBV6-6
clone_size: many
d_call: NA

cdr3_aa: CASSDSRTRDLSEQFF
cdr3_nt: TGTGCCAGCAGTGACTCAAGGACAAGGGATTTGAGTGAGCAGTTCTTC
j_call: TRBJ2-1
v_call: TRBV6-4
clone_size: NA
d_call: NA

cdr3_aa: CASSLKRFEKLFF
cdr3_nt: TGTGCCAGCAGTTTGAAGAGGTTTGAAAAACTGTTTTTT
j_call: TRBJ1-4
v_call: TRBV28
clone_size: many
d_call: NA

cdr3_aa: CASSPLQDNYGYTF
cdr3_nt: TGTGCCAGCAGCCCCCTTCAAGATAACTATGGCTACACCTTC
j_call: TRBJ1-2
v_call: TRBV5-6
clone_size: many
d_call: NA

cdr3_aa: CASSERTGRFNEQFF
cdr3_nt: TGTGCCAGCAGCGAGAGGACAGGGAGGTTCAATGAGCAGTTCTTC
j_call: TRBJ2-1
v_call: TRBV7-2
clone_size: many
d_call: TRBD1

cdr3_aa: CWMGGQVETNEKLFF
cdr3_nt: TGCTGGATGGGGGGGCAGGTAGAAACTAATGAAAAACTGTTTTTT
j_call: TRBJ1-4
v_call: TRBV19
clone_size: NA
d_call: NA

cdr3_aa: CASSQPGDHYEQYF
cdr3_nt: TGTGCCAGCAGCCAACCGGGGGACCACTACGAGCAGTACTTC
j_call: TRBJ2-7
v_call: TRBV5-4
clone_size: once
d_call: NA

cdr3_aa: CASSLKIRTDTQYF
cdr3_nt: TGTGCCAGCAGTTTGAAGATTCGCACAGATACGCAGTATTTT
j_call: TRBJ2-3
v_call: TRBV12-3/TRBV12-4
clone_size: few
d_call: NA

cdr3_aa: CASNHGTGLSPLHF
cdr3_nt: TGTGCCAGCAACCATGGGACAGGGCTTTCACCCCTCCACTTT
j_call: TRBJ1-6
v_call: TRBV2
clone_size: many
d_call: TRBD1

cdr3_aa: CASSLALRGGRTYNEQFF
cdr3_nt: TGTGCCAGCAGCTTGGCTTTACGGGGGGGGCGGACCTACAATGAGCAGTTCTTC
j_call: TRBJ2-1
v_call: TRBV5-6
clone_size: NA
d_call: TRBD2

cdr3_aa: CASSRTDPGLAGVQETQYF
cdr3_nt: TGTGCCAGCAGTCGAACGGATCCGGGACTAGCGGGGGTGCAAGAGACCCAGTACTTC
j_call: TRBJ2-5
v_call: TRBV12-3/TRBV12-4
clone_size: many
d_call: TRBD2

cdr3_aa: CASSMSQNTEAFF
cdr3_nt: TGCGCCAGCAGCATGTCACAGAACACTGAAGCTTTCTTT
j_call: TRBJ1-1
v_call: TRBV5-1
clone_size: many
d_call: NA

cdr3_aa: CSVEADTDTQYF
cdr3_nt: TGCAGCGTTGAAGCGGACACAGATACGCAGTATTTT
j_call: TRBJ2-3
v_call: TRBV29-1
clone_size: few
d_call: NA

cdr3_aa: CASSYRRVRVNTEAFF
cdr3_nt: TGTGCCAGCAGCTACCGCCGTGTGCGTGTGAACACTGAAGCTTTCTTT
j_call: TRBJ1-1
v_call: TRBV7-8
clone_size: many
d_call: NA

cdr3_aa: CASSLAAGGSDTQYF
cdr3_nt: TGTGCCAGCAGTTTAGCGGCGGGAGGTTCAGATACGCAGTATTTT
j_call: TRBJ2-3
v_call: TRBV12-3/TRBV12-4
clone_size: many
d_call: TRBD2

cdr3_aa: CASSSRDSPFYGYTF
cdr3_nt: TGTGCCAGCAGCTCGAGGGACAGTCCGTTCTATGGCTACACCTTC
j_call: TRBJ1-2
v_call: TRBV5-6
clone_size: many
d_call: TRBD1

cdr3_aa: CASSPQRSLGSYNEQFF
cdr3_nt: TGTGCCAGCAGTCCCCAAAGGAGTCTAGGCTCCTACAATGAGCAGTTCTTC
j_call: TRBJ2-1
v_call: TRBV28
clone_size: many
d_call: NA

cdr3_aa: CASSLAGTLQETQYF
cdr3_nt: TGTGCCAGCAGCTTAGCGGGAACGCTTCAAGAGACCCAGTACTTC
j_call: TRBJ2-5
v_call: TRBV7-8
clone_size: many
d_call: NA

cdr3_aa: CASSRGQSGELFF
cdr3_nt: TGTGCCAGCAGCCGAGGACAGAGCGGGGAGCTGTTTTTT
j_call: TRBJ2-2
v_call: TRBV3-1
clone_size: many
d_call: NA

cdr3_aa: CAISGQGSNTGELFF
cdr3_nt: TGTGCCATCAGTGGACAGGGGTCGAACACCGGGGAGCTGTTTTTT
j_call: TRBJ2-2
v_call: TRBV10-3
clone_size: few
d_call: TRBD1

cdr3_aa: CASSLGLVGNEQFF
cdr3_nt: TGTGCCAGCAGCCTTGGACTAGTGGGGAATGAGCAGTTCTTC
j_call: TRBJ2-1
v_call: TRBV11-2
clone_size: many
d_call: TRBD2

cdr3_aa: CASSLNSYGYTF
cdr3_nt: TGTGCCAGCAGTTTGAATTCCTATGGCTACACCTTC
j_call: TRBJ1-2
v_call: TRBV12-3/TRBV12-4
clone_size: many
d_call: NA

cdr3_aa: CSVAVAVSYEQYF
cdr3_nt: TGCAGCGTTGCCGTGGCAGTCTCCTACGAGCAGTACTTC
j_call: TRBJ2-7
v_call: TRBV29-1
clone_size: many
d_call: NA

cdr3_aa: CASSLGQPDNSPLHF
cdr3_nt: TGTGCCAGCTCACTCGGTCAACCTGATAATTCACCCCTCCACTTT
j_call: TRBJ1-6
v_call: TRBV18
clone_size: few
d_call: NA

cdr3_aa: CASSLSPPGDNEKLFF
cdr3_nt: TGTGCCAGCAGCCTCTCCCCGCCGGGGGATAATGAAAAACTGTTTTTT
j_call: TRBJ1-4
v_call: TRBV16
clone_size: few
d_call: NA

cdr3_aa: CASSKRGVMDEKLFF
cdr3_nt: TGTGCCAGCAGCAAGAGGGGGGTGATGGATGAAAAACTGTTTTTT
j_call: TRBJ1-4
v_call: TRBV2
clone_size: NA
d_call: NA

cdr3_aa: CASSLDTQPQHF
cdr3_nt: TGTGCCAGCAGCTTAGATACGCAGCCCCAGCATTTT
j_call: TRBJ1-5
v_call: TRBV11-2
clone_size: NA
d_call: NA

cdr3_aa: CASSPSGNIQYF
cdr3_nt: TGTGCCAGCAGCCCCTCGGGAAACATTCAGTACTTC
j_call: TRBJ2-4
v_call: TRBV7-9
clone_size: NA
d_call: NA

cdr3_aa: CSARDPWTSGEQPQHF
cdr3_nt: TGCAGTGCTAGAGATCCTTGGACAAGCGGGGAGCAGCCCCAGCATTTT
j_call: TRBJ1-5
v_call: TRBV20-1
clone_size: few
d_call: NA